The entry below describes one TCR beta chain. Its antigen remains unidentified. The data derive from a study of T-cell memory formation after mild COVID-19. Study-level results: Clones that contracted clustered mainly in CM and EM if CD4+ and in EMRA if CD8+. Memory sampled before infection contained some responding clones, suggesting cross-reactive memory joined.

Germline V gene data show CDR1 as MDHEN and CDR2 as SYDVKM. The germline V and J ends were trimmed by 5 bases and 2 bases, with 22 bases remaining between them. There are 19 residues in the CDR3. TCRdb passed the 5' RACE reads through MiXCR, listing each CDR3 protein once. The table shows roughly 300,000 distinct CDR3 sequences, with approximately 7.6% occurring only once. The TCR comes from a man aged 18 to 29 who had mild COVID-19 (a few samples of this study predate the infection). Cell type and time point are not known. This chain connects TRBV28 to TRBJ2-6; D is undetermined. Sequenced input: PBMCs or a T cell subset sorted from them (not recorded which). CDR3 DNA: TGTGCCAGCAGTATCCGTAAAGTCATGAGTAGGCCTGGGGCCAACGTCCTGACTTTC. Translated: CASSIRKVMSRPGANVLTF.